The 19 T cell receptor beta chains below come from one sample, sequenced in a study of CD8+CD57+ T cells in acquired aplastic anemia. CD8+CD57+ cell expansion had been shown by flow cytometry in patients chosen for sequencing. The TCR beta profiling, which covered VDJ combination and CDR3 sequence, was carried out using genomic DNA as the template. From the reads, TCRdb called clonotypes with MiXCR, one entry per CDR3 protein. Found here are around 160,000 distinct CDR3 sequences, 45% to 55% of them singletons; the top ten hold around 2.9%. The sequencing sample was made of sorted CD4+, CD8+, or CD8+CD57+ T cells (not recorded which) from PBMCs. All receptors derive from a human donor with aplastic anemia.

At least ten counts were recorded for this clonotype. The chain has TRBV27 and TRBJ2-7; 8 bases map to TRBD2. The germline gives CDR1 MNHEY, CDR2 SMNVEV (reference sequence). Trimming removed 7 bases from V and 2 bases from J; junction bases left unmatched: 7. There are 14 residues in the CDR3. Here the CDR3 reads CASMVATSAYEQYF. The CDR3 bases are TGTGCCAGCATGGTAGCGACTAGCGCCTACGAGCAGTACTTC.

As for this clonotype: One base away lies a much larger clone, so this may be a sequencing read error. The CDR3 end shows no conserved phenylalanine or tryptophan, and so a read error is likely. This chain joins TRBV6-1 and TRBJ2-6, with D perhaps matching TRBD1 (6 bases). In germline, CDR1 is MNHNS, CDR2 SASEGT. The V end was cut by 7 bases, the J end by 0 bases, with 19 bases between. The CDR3 covers 18 residues. CDR3 bases: TGTGCCAGCACAAGGGACGGCCGAGGGGGCTCTGGGGCCAACGTCCTGACTTCC. Protein: CASTRDGRGGSGANVLTS.

V usage is TRBV5-4 and J usage is TRBJ2-5; 11 nucleotides match TRBD2. Germline CDR1 SGHNT, CDR2 YYREEE (reference sequence). Trimming took 4 bases from V and 5 from J; bases not matched to a gene: 7. The CDR3 consists of 15 residues. The chain's CDR3 is CASSLTSGSGETQYF. In nucleotides, the CDR3 is TGTGCCAGCAGCCTTACTAGCGGGAGCGGGGAGACCCAGTACTTC.

This sequence joins TRBV13 and TRBJ2-2, with D hard to call. This CDR3 spans 13 amino acids. The germline V gene has CDR1 PRHDT and CDR2 FYEKMQ (reference sequence). Trimming removed 5 bases from V and 1 base from J, with 5 bases in between. CDR3 sequence reads: CASSRVNTGELFF. In DNA form, the CDR3 reads TGTGCCAGCAGCCGGGTGAACACCGGGGAGCTGTTTTTT.

This clonotype was found a few times. The chain is built from TRBV5-5 and TRBJ2-7; D call uncertain. Trimming took off 6 bases at V and 0 bases at J, with 19 bases between the two ends. Germline CDR1 is SGHKS and CDR2 is YYEKEE (reference sequence). The CDR3 runs to 16 residues. The CDR3 nucleotides read TGTGCCAGCAAAAAAAAAAGTCTGTTTTGCTCCTACGAGCAGTACTTC. Translation: CASKKKSLFCSYEQYF.

This sequence joins TRBV6-5 and TRBJ2-5; tentative D call: TRBD2 (6 bases). The CDR3 length is 13 residues. Looked up from germline, CDR1 is MNHEY and CDR2 is SVGAGI. Trimming took off 4 bases at V and 5 bases at J, with 11 bases between the two ends. The CDR3 here is CASSSGGEETQYF. Written as DNA, the CDR3 is TGTGCCAGCAGTTCTGGCGGGGAGGAGACCCAGTACTTC.

This clonotype was counted only a few times. This may arise from a read error, as a much more abundant clone is one base away. The chain is built from TRBV5-1 and TRBJ2-3, with D possibly called TRBD1 or TRBD2 (5 bases each). Germline CDR1 SGHRS, CDR2 YFSETQ. The CDR3 covers 16 residues. V was shortened by 4 bases and J by 5 bases, with 20 bases between the two germline ends. CDR3 protein: CASSVGLPRAGDTQYF. The CDR3 DNA sequence: TGCGCCAGCAGCGTAGGACTTCCCAGGGCGGGAGATACGCAGTATTTT.

V usage is TRBV6-1 and J usage is TRBJ1-5; D gene unclear. V was shortened by 0 bases and J by 6 bases, with 6 bases between the two germline ends. CDR3 length: 13 amino acids. CDR1 is MNHNS, CDR2 SASEGT, per germline. The CDR3 DNA reads as TGTGCCAGCAGTGAAGCAGCAATTCAGCCCCAGCATTTT. It encodes CASSEAAIQPQHF.

The J gene is TRBJ1-2, the V gene TRBV29-1; tentative D call: TRBD1 (5 bases). The V gene lost 4 bases and the J gene lost 0 bases, with 12 bases spanning the gap. The CDR3 consists of 14 residues. Germline assignment: CDR1 SQVTM and CDR2 ANQGSEA. CDR3 DNA sequence: TGCAGCGTTGCTAAGGACACCACTAACTATGGCTACACCTTC. Protein sequence: CSVAKDTTNYGYTF.

In its sample, this clonotype was seen many times. This chain links TRBV6-1 with TRBJ2-7; a weak D match, TRBD2 (5 bases). CDR1 MNHNS and CDR2 SASEGT come from the germline V gene. The CDR3 has 13 residues. The V gene lost 7 bases and the J gene lost 4 bases, with 14 bases spanning the gap. CDR3 nucleotide sequence: TGTGCCAGCAAGGTCCAGCGGACTTACGAGCAGTACTTC. Translation: CASKVQRTYEQYF.

This clonotype has ten or more counts. The chain employs TRBV19 and TRBJ1-5; tentatively, D is TRBD1 (6 bases). Germline CDR1 is LNHDA and CDR2 is SQIVND (reference sequence). Trimming took off 8 bases at V and 4 bases at J, with 12 bases between the two ends. The length of the CDR3 is 13 residues. The CDR3 is CASDRQDNQPQHF. CDR3 sequence (DNA): TGTGCCAGTGATCGACAGGATAATCAGCCCCAGCATTTT.

There are many counts of this clonotype. The chain joins TRBV5-1 to TRBJ2-1; D may be TRBD1 or TRBD2 (5 bases each). With 0 bases removed from V and 8 bases from J, the gap between germline ends came to 18 bases. This CDR3 contains 16 residues. Germline CDR1 SGHRS, CDR2 YFSETQ. The CDR3 DNA reads as TGCGCCAGCAGCTTGGAGGGGAGCCTAGGAGACTATGAGCAGTTCTTC. This codes for CASSLEGSLGDYEQFF.

The sample holds a few counts of this clonotype. The chain has TRBV2 and TRBJ1-1; 7 nucleotides agree with TRBD1. Germline-derived CDR1 and CDR2 are SNHLY and FYNNEI. The CDR3 length is 15 residues. V lost 1 base and J lost 1; bases outside the gene matches: 3. This CDR3 is CASSEGGTANTEAFF. The CDR3 coding sequence is TGTGCCAGCAGTGAAGGGGGGACAGCGAACACTGAAGCTTTCTTT.

The genes are TRBV15 and TRBJ2-5, with a weak D call TRBD2 (6 bases). Trimming took 2 bases from V and 1 from J, leaving 11 bases between them. Germline-derived CDR1 and CDR2 are LNHNV and YYDKDF (reference sequence). This CDR3 spans 15 amino acids. The CDR3 loop is CATSRQSSAQETQYF. In DNA, the CDR3 is TGTGCCACCAGCAGACAATCTAGCGCCCAAGAGACCCAGTACTTC.

This clonotype was counted at least ten times. The rearrangement links TRBV20-1 to TRBJ2-3; TRBD2 matches 14 bases. CDR3 length: 17 amino acids. Losses at the gene ends were 6 bases for V and 4 bases for J; bases not matched to a gene: 12. CDR1 and CDR2 (germline): DFQATT, SNEGSKA (reference sequence). The CDR3 protein is CSARLAGGPLTADTQYF. DNA for the CDR3: TGCAGTGCGCGACTAGCGGGAGGGCCTTTGACAGCAGATACGCAGTATTTT.

There are many counts of this clonotype. V and J are TRBV5-5 and TRBJ2-7, with D tentatively TRBD1 (6 bases). The germline V and J ends were trimmed by 1 base and 2 bases, with 10 bases remaining between them. The CDR3 is 14 residues long. The germline gives CDR1 SGHKS, CDR2 YYEKEE (reference sequence). The CDR3 loop is CASSLTGTTYEQYF. Written as DNA, the CDR3 is TGTGCCAGCAGCTTGACAGGGACAACCTACGAGCAGTACTTC. The full variable domain, with the rest looked up from reference TRBV5-5 and TRBJ2-7, is DAGVTQSPTHLIKTRGQQVTLRCSPISGHKSVSWYQQVLGQGPQFIFQYYEKEERGRGNFPDRFSARQFPNYSSELNVNALLLGDSALYLCASSLTGTTYEQYFGPGTRLTVT.

This clonotype has at least ten counts. The gene calls are TRBV7-3 and TRBJ2-1; 14 nucleotides agree with TRBD2. The V and J ends lost 6 bases and 8 bases, in that order; junction bases with no gene match: 6. The germline V gene has CDR1 SGHTA and CDR2 FQGTGA. The CDR3 has 15 residues. Here the CDR3 reads CASSPGLAGVDEQFF. The CDR3 region has the DNA TGTGCCAGCAGTCCGGGACTAGCGGGAGTCGATGAGCAGTTCTTC.

This clonotype was observed many times. The chain is built from TRBV7-9 and TRBJ2-3, with 8 bases that match TRBD2. Per the germline V gene, CDR1 is SEHNR and CDR2 is FQNEAQ (reference sequence). The CDR3 is made up of 16 amino acids. V shed 2 bases, J shed 0 bases, and the junction held 4 bases outside the gene matches. This chain's CDR3 is CASSLIAGTSTDTQYF. CDR3 coding DNA: TGTGCCAGCAGCTTAATAGCGGGAACTAGCACAGATACGCAGTATTTT.

Many counts were recorded for this clonotype. The chain joins TRBV3-1 to TRBJ2-7; D tentatively fits TRBD1 or TRBD2 (5 bases each). CDR1 LGHDT and CDR2 YNNKEL come from the germline V gene (reference sequence). Trimming shortened V by 5 bases and J by 0 bases, and 11 bases separated the two germline ends. The CDR3 consists of 14 residues. DNA for the CDR3: TGTGCCAGCAGCACACGGGGCCTCTCCTACGAGCAGTACTTC. Residues: CASSTRGLSYEQYF.